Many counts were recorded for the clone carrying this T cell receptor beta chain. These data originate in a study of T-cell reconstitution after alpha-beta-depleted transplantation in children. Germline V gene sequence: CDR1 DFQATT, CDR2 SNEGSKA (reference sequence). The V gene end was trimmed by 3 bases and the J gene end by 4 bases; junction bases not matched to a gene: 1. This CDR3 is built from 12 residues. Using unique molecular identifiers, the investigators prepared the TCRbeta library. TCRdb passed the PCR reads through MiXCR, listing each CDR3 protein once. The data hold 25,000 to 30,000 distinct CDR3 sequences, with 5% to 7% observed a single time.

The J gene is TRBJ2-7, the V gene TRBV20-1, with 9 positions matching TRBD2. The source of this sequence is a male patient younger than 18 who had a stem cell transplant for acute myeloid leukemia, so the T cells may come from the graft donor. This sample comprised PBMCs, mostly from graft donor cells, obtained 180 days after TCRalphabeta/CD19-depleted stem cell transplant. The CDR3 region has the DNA TGCAGTGCTAGTCTAGCGGGGTACGAGCAGTACTTC. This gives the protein CSASLAGYEQYF.